Reported below is one TCR beta chain. Antigen specificity is unknown. There are 13 residues in the CDR3. Trimming stripped 3 bases from V and 3 bases from J, with 8 bases between. Germline CDR1 reads MDHEN; CDR2 reads SYDVKM. TCRdb's copy holds only in-frame clones and misses some; the assay was immunoSEQ multiplex PCR. The sample includes around 41,000 clones, 85% to 90% of them seen just once. The sample belongs to a study of OX40 agonist ivuxolimab in advanced cancers. As for the study in general: Patients were dosed with the agonistic anti-OX40 (CD134) antibody ivuxolimab. Findings and caveats of the study: At doses 0.1 to 3.0 mg/kg, CD4+ and CD8+ clones expanded.

Material: CD4+ or CD8+ T cells sorted from blood, obtained in a trial of the OX40 agonist ivuxolimab. V and J are TRBV28 and TRBJ2-5; D not certain. The TCR was taken from an adult with an advanced solid tumor such as melanoma, head and neck, liver or kidney cancer. CDR3 sequence reads: CASSFGGEETQYF. For the CDR3, the DNA is TGTGCCAGCAGTTTCGGTGGCGAAGAGACCCAGTACTTC.